One sample yielded the 11 T cell receptor beta chains listed below, sequenced in a study of identical twins. MiXCR was run by TCRdb on the 5' RACE reads, yielding one entry per CDR3 protein. The repertoire holds 1.5 million to 2 million distinct CDR3 sequences, with under 35% as singletons. The sequenced material came from cord blood. Receptors were obtained from a newborn girl in good health.

This clonotype was found a few times. The V gene is TRBV11-1, the J gene TRBJ1-4, with TRBD1 as a possible D gene (5 bases). The CDR3 sequence is 13 residues long. V was clipped by 5 bases and J by 8 bases, with 12 bases between them. Germline lookup yields CDR1 SGHAT and CDR2 FQDESV (reference sequence). The CDR3, as DNA: TGTGCCAGCAGCCAGCAGGGAGGGGAAAAACTGTTTTTT. It specifies CASSQQGGEKLFF.

This clonotype was recorded a few times. J is TRBJ2-1 and V is TRBV2; TRBD2 matches at 13 bases. CDR3 size: 15 residues. Losses at the gene ends were 4 bases for V and 7 bases for J; bases not matched to a gene: 4. Germline CDR1 is SNHLY and CDR2 is FYNNEI. The CDR3 loop is CASSGGLAGVNEQFF. In DNA form, the CDR3 reads TGTGCCAGCAGTGGTGGACTAGCGGGAGTGAATGAGCAGTTCTTC. Together with reference TRBV2 and TRBJ2-1, the CDR3 gives the full variable domain: EPEVTQTPSHQVTQMGQEVILRCVPISNHLYFYWYRQILGQKVEFLVSFYNNEISEKSEIFDDQFSVERPDGSNFTLKIRSTKLEDSAMYFCASSGGLAGVNEQFFGPGTRLTVL.

CDR3 sequence reads: CASSETSGRGQYF. As DNA, the CDR3 is TGTGCCAGCAGTGAAACTAGCGGGAGGGGGCAGTACTTC. V and J are TRBV2 and TRBJ2-7; 13 nucleotides agree with TRBD2. The CDR3 spans 13 residues. V gave up 2 bases and J gave up 9 bases; unmatched junction bases: 1. Germline values: CDR1 SNHLY, CDR2 FYNNEI. The full variable domain, rest sourced from reference TRBV2 and TRBJ2-7, is EPEVTQTPSHQVTQMGQEVILRCVPISNHLYFYWYRQILGQKVEFLVSFYNNEISEKSEIFDDQFSVERPDGSNFTLKIRSTKLEDSAMYFCASSETSGRGQYFGPGTRLTVT.

To note about this clonotype: Without the conserved terminal phenylalanine or tryptophan, this CDR3 likely stems from a read error. The chain has TRBV4-1 and TRBJ2-4, with 11 nucleotides matching TRBD2. Germline CDR1 reads MGHRA; CDR2 reads YSYEKL. The length of the CDR3 is 17 residues. Here the CDR3 reads CASSQGLLAGEGNTQYS. The DNA for the CDR3 is TGCGCCAGCAGCCAGGGTCTACTAGCGGGAGAAGGAAACACTCAGTACTCC.

This clonotype showed up many times. This chain joins TRBV4-2 and TRBJ2-3, with 7 bases aligning to TRBD2. Germline loops: CDR1 LGHNA, CDR2 YNFKEQ. Unmatched junction bases numbered 3, after V lost 1 base and J lost 2 bases. The CDR3 is 15 amino acids. DNA for the CDR3: TGTGCCAGCAGCCAAGCCGGGGGGATCACAGATACGCAGTATTTT. It codes for CASSQAGGITDTQYF.

This chain joins TRBV12-3 or TRBV12-4 and TRBJ2-7; 9 bases line up with TRBD2. V was pared by 4 bases and J by 7 bases, with 17 bases of the junction left unmatched. The CDR3 contains 17 residues. CDR3 nucleotide sequence: TGTGCCAGCAGTTCCTGGACTAGCGAAATCCCCTACAATGAGCAGTACTTC. Its protein is CASSSWTSEIPYNEQYF.

This clonotype was observed a few times. The J gene is TRBJ1-1, the V gene TRBV20-1, with D possibly being TRBD1 (5 bases). V lost 0 bases, J lost 11 bases, and 13 bases lay in between. Germline assignment: CDR1 DFQATT and CDR2 SNEGSKA (reference sequence). The CDR3 runs 12 residues. The CDR3 DNA sequence: TGCAGTGCTAGAGATGGGGACCCGAGGGCTTTCTTT. This encodes CSARDGDPRAFF.

This clonotype was seen a few times. The V and J genes are TRBV12-5 and TRBJ1-5, with a possible D match to TRBD1 (6 bases). V lost 6 bases to trimming and J lost 3 bases, with 15 bases between them. CDR3 length: 15 residues. Germline loops: CDR1 LGHNT, CDR2 FRNRAP. Written as DNA, the CDR3 is TGTGCTAGTGGCTTCATTCGGGACAACAATCAGCCCCAGCATTTT. This sequence encodes CASGFIRDNNQPQHF.

This sequence joins TRBV4-1 and TRBJ2-3; no clear D. Germline assignment: CDR1 MGHRA and CDR2 YSYEKL. V was cut by 5 bases and J by 5 bases, with 17 bases left in between. This CDR3 region has 15 residues. The CDR3 loop reads CASSYFPPRIDTQYF. The CDR3 DNA is TGCGCCAGCAGCTATTTTCCCCCTAGGATAGATACGCAGTATTTT.

The J gene is TRBJ1-5, the V gene TRBV10-3; TRBD1 matches at 7 bases. There are 16 residues in the CDR3. Germline CDR1 ENHRY, CDR2 SYGVKD. The V and J ends lost 0 bases and 4 bases, in that order; junction bases with no gene match: 6. Written as DNA, the CDR3 is TGTGCCATCAGTGAGTCTGGGACAGCCTTAAATCAGCCCCAGCATTTT. It is translated as CAISESGTALNQPQHF.

The J gene is TRBJ1-4, the V gene TRBV12-3 or TRBV12-4, with D perhaps matching TRBD1 (5 bases). V dropped 6 bases and J dropped 6 bases, with 26 bases sitting between them. There are 18 residues in the CDR3. In DNA, the CDR3 is TGTGCCAGCAGCCCAACCAGGACATACGGGACGGGGTATGAAAAACTGTTTTTT. Amino acids: CASSPTRTYGTGYEKLFF.